This TCR beta chain derives from a study of T cell responses to AZD1222 COVID-19 vaccine. Produced via immunoSEQ multiplex PCR; TCRdb's table is partial and in-frame only. The sample records tens of thousands of clones, around 90% being singletons. V lost 3 bases, J lost 1 base, and 12 bases lay in between. The CDR3 covers 15 residues. Germline V gives CDR1 LGHDT, CDR2 YNNKEL (reference sequence). Second-dose intervals of approximately 4 or approximately 12 weeks were pooled. The chain couples TRBV3-1 (or the pseudogene TRBV3-2) to TRBJ1-1; tentatively, D is TRBD1 (5 bases). The material sequenced was peripheral blood, taken 28 days after the second AZD1222 dose. The sequence was collected from an adult who received the AZD1222 COVID-19 vaccine. CDR3 protein: CASSHRTRPNTEAFF. In DNA, the CDR3 is TGTGCCAGCAGCCATCGGACAAGGCCGAACACTGAAGCTTTCTTT.